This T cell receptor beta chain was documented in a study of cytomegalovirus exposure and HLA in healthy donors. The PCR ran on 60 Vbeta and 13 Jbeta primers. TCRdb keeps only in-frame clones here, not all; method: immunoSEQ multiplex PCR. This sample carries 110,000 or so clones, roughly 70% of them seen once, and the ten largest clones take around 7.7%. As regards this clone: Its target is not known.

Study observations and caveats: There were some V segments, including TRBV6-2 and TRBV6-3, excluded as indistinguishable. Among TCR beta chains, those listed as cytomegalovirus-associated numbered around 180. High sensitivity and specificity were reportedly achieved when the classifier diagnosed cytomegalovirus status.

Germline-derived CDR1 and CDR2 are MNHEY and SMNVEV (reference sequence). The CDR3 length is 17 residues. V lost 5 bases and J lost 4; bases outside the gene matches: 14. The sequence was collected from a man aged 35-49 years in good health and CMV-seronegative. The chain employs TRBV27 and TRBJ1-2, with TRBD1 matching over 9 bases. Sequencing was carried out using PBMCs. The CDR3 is CASSQLPRDRVSYGYTF. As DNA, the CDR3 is TGTGCCAGCAGTCAATTACCCCGGGACAGGGTCAGCTATGGCTACACCTTC.